Sequencing of this T cell receptor beta chain was carried out in a study of spatial heterogeneity in lung cancer. Study information: More beta-chain than alpha-chain sequences were consistently detected. The study observed each unique TCR and UMI combination more than ten times on average in raw reads.

The germline V gene has CDR1 DFQATT and CDR2 SNEGSKA (reference sequence). The length of the CDR3 is 13 residues. The V gene lost 4 bases and the J gene lost 0 bases, with 7 bases spanning the gap. Time point indicated: sample taken at primary tumor resection. Untreated early-stage non-small cell lung cancer patients, fewer than 85 in total, were the donors. From tumor, nontumor lung or frozen PBMC, whole RNA was taken unsorted for sequencing. In TCRdb, the 5' RACE reads were re-called with MiXCR into one record per CDR3 protein. The table records 2,500 to 3,000 distinct CDR3 sequences, approximately 2.8% of them present only once.

This receptor was identified in a male donor with early-stage non-small cell lung cancer. Sequenced here: normal lung tissue next to the tumor, sampled at surgery. The chain links TRBV20-1 to TRBJ1-5, with TRBD1 as a possible D gene (5 bases). CDR3 in amino acids: CSAKTDSNQPQHF. CDR3 sequence (DNA): TGCAGTGCTAAGACAGATAGCAATCAGCCCCAGCATTTT.